This TCR beta chain was sequenced in a study of beta chain features in type 1 diabetes. Study in general: Across the samples, some 99 million sorted cells were examined in total. The study's findings and limits: Significant though moderate, a shortening of TCRB CDR3s appeared in all four CD4+ subsets of Type 1 diabetes patients. Type 1 diabetes patients showed fewer insertions and more deletions at VDJ junctions.

In germline, CDR1 is LNHDA, CDR2 SQIVND (reference sequence). J was trimmed by 7 bases and V by 3 bases; bases with no gene match: 9. This CDR3 spans 15 amino acids. Investigators reverse transcribed all isolated RNA, so they sequenced expressed TCRB transcripts. Only in-frame clones appear in the TCRdb table, and some are missing; sequencing was by immunoSEQ multiplex PCR. The repertoire has 250,000 or so clones, around 14% of them found once; the top ten carry about 0.018%. In its sample, this clone was seen a few times. What it binds is not known. This chain links TRBV19 with TRBJ1-2; 9 nucleotides match TRBD1. Sequenced sample: naive CD4+ T cells from blood. The sequence derives from a man aged 25-45 years with type 1 diabetes. DNA of the CDR3: TGTGCCAGTAGTATGGTTTGGGACAGGGCGTCTGGCTACACCTTC. It yields the protein CASSMVWDRASGYTF. Together with reference TRBV19 and TRBJ1-2, the CDR3 gives the full variable domain: DGGITQSPKYLFRKEGQNVTLSCEQNLNHDAMYWYRQDPGQGLRLIYYSQIVNDFQKGDIAEGYSVSREKKESFPLTVTSAQKNPTAFYLCASSMVWDRASGYTFGSGTRLTVV.